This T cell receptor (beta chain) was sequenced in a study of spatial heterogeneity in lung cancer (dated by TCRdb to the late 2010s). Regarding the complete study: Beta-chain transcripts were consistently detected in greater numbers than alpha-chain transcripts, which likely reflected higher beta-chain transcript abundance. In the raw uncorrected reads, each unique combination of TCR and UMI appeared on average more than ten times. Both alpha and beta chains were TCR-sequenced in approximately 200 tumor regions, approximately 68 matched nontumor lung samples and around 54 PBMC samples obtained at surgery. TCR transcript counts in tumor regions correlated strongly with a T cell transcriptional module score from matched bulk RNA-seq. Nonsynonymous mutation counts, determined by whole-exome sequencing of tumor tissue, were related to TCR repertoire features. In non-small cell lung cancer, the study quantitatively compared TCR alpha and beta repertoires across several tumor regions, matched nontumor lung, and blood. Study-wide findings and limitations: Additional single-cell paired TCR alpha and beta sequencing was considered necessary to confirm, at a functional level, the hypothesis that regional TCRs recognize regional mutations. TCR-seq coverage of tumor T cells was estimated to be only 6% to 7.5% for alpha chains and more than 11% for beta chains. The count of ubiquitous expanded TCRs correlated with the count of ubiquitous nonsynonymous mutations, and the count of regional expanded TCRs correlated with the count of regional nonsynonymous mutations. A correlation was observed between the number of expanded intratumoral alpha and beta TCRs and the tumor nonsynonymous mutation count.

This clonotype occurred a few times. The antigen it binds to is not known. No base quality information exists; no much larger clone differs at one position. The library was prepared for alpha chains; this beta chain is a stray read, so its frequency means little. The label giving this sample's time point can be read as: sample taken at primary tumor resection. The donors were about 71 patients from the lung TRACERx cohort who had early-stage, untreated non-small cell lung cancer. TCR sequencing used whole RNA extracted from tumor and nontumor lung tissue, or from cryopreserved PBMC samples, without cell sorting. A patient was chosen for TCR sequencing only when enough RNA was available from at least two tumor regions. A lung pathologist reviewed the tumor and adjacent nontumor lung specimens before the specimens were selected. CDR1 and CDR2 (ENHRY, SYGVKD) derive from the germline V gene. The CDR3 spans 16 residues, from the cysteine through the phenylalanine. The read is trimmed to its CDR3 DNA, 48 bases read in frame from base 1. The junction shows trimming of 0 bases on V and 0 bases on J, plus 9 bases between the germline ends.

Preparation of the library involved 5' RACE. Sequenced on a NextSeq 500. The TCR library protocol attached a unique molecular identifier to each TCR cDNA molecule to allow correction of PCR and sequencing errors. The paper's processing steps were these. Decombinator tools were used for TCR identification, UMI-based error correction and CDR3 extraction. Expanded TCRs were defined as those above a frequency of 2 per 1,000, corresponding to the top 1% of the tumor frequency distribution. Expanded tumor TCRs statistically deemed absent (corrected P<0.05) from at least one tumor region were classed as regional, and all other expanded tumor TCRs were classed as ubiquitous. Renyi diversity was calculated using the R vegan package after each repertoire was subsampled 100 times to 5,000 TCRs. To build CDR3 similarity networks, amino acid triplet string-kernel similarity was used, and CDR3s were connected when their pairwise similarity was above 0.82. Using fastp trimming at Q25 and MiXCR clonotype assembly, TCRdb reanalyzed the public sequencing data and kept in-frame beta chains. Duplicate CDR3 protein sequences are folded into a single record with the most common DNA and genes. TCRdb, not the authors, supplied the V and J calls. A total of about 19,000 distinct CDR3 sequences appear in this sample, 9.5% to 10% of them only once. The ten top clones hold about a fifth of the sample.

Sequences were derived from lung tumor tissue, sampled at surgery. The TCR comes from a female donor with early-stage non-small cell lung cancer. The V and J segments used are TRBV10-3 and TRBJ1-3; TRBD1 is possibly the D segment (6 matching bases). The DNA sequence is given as TGTGCCATCAGTGAGTCGGGGGCCTCCTCTGGAAACACCATATATTTT. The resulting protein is CAISESGASSGNTIYF.